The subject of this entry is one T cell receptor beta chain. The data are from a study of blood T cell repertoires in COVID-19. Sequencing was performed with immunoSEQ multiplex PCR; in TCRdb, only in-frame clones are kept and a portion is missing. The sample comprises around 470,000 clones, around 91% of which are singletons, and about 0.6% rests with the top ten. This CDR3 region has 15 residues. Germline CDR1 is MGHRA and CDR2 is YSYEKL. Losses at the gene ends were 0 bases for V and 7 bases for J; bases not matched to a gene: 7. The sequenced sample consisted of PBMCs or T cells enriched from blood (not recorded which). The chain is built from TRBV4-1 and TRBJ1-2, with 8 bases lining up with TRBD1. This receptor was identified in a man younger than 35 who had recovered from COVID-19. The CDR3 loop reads CASSQDRTGGGGYTF. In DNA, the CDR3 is TGCGCCAGCAGCCAAGATCGTACAGGGGGAGGTGGCTACACCTTC.